This record concerns one T cell receptor beta chain sequence. The entry originates in a study of cytomegalovirus exposure and HLA in healthy donors. Germline assignment: CDR1 SEHNR and CDR2 FQNEAQ (reference sequence). CDR3 length equals 15 residues. The V end was cut by 0 bases, the J end by 2 bases, with 11 bases between. Researchers ran the PCR with 60 Vbeta and 13 Jbeta primers. Measured with immunoSEQ multiplex PCR; TCRdb has only the in-frame clones, and not every one. Of 200,000 to 300,000 clones listed, about 86% were seen once; the top ten hold less than 9%. This clonotype was sampled from a woman in her fifties or sixties in good health and CMV-seropositive. Sequences were obtained from PBMCs. The gene calls are TRBV7-9 and TRBJ2-7; TRBD2 might be the D (5 bases). CDR3 region: CASSLAPGGAYEQYF. Here the CDR3 DNA reads TGTGCCAGCAGCTTAGCCCCCGGAGGAGCCTACGAGCAGTACTTC. Complete variable domain (other parts from reference TRBV7-9 and TRBJ2-7): DTGVSQNPRHKITKRGQNVTFRCDPISEHNRLYWYRQTLGQGPEFLTYFQNEAQLEKSRLLSDRFSAERPKGSFSTLEIQRTEQGDSAMYLCASSLAPGGAYEQYFGPGTRLTVT.